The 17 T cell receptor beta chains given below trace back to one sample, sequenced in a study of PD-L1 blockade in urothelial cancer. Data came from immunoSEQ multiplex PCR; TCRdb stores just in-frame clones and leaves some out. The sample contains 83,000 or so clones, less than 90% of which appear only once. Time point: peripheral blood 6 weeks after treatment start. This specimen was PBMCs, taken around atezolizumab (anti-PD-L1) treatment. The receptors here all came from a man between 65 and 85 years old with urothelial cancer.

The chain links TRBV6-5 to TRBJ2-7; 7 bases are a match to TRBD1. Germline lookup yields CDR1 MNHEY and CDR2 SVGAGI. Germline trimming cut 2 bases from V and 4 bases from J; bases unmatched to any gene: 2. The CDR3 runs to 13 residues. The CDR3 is CASSYDRVYEQYF. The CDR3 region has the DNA TGTGCCAGCAGTTACGACAGGGTTTACGAGCAGTACTTC.

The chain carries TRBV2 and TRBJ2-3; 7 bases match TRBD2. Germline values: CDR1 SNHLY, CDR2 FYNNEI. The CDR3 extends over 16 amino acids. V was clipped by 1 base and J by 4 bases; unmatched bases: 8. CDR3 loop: CASSEGVAGYADTQYF. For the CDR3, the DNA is TGTGCCAGCAGTGAAGGGGTAGCGGGCTATGCAGATACGCAGTATTTT. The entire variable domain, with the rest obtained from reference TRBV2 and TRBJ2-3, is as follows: EPEVTQTPSHQVTQMGQEVILRCVPISNHLYFYWYRQILGQKVEFLVSFYNNEISEKSEIFDDQFSVERPDGSNFTLKIRSTKLEDSAMYFCASSEGVAGYADTQYFGPGTRLTVL.

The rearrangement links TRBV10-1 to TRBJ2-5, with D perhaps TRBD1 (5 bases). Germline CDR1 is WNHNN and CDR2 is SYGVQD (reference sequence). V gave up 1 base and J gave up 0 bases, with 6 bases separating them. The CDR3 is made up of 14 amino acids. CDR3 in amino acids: CASSEFRDQETQYF. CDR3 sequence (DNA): TGCGCCAGCAGTGAGTTCAGGGACCAAGAGACCCAGTACTTC.

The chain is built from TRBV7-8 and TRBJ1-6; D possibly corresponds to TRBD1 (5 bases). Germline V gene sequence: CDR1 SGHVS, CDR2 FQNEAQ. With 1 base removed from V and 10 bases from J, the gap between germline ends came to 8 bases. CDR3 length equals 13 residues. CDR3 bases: TGTGCCAGCAGCTTAGACCAGGGCTCACCCCTCCACTTT. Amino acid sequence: CASSLDQGSPLHF.

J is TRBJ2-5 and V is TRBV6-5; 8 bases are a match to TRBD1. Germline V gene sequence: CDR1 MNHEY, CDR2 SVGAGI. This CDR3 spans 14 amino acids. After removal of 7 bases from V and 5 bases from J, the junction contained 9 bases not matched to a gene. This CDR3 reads CASKKTGGMETQYF. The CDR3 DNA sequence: TGTGCCAGCAAGAAAACAGGGGGTATGGAGACCCAGTACTTC.

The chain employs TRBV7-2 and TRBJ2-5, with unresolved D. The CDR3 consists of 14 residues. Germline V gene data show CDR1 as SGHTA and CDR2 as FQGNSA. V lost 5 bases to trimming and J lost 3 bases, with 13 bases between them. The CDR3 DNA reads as TGTGCCAGCAGCCGTGAGGTAGATGAAGAGACCCAGTACTTC. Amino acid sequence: CASSREVDEETQYF.

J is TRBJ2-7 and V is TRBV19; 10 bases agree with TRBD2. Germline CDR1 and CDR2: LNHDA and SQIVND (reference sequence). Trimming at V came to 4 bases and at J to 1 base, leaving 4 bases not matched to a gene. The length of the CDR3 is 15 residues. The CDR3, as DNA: TGTGCCAGTAGTACCAGCGGGAGGGCTTCCTACGAGCAGTACTTC. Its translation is CASSTSGRASYEQYF.

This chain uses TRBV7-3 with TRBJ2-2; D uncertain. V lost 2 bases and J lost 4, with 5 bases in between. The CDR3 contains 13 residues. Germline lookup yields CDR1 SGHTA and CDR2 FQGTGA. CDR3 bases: TGTGCCAGCAGCTTATCTAGCACCGGGGAGCTGTTTTTT. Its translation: CASSLSSTGELFF.

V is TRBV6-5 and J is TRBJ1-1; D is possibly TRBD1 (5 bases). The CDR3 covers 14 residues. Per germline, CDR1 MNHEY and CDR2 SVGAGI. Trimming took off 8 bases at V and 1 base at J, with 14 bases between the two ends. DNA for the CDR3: TGTGCCAGCTCGCAGGGCGGGGGGAACACTGAAGCTTTCTTT. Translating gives CASSQGGGNTEAFF.

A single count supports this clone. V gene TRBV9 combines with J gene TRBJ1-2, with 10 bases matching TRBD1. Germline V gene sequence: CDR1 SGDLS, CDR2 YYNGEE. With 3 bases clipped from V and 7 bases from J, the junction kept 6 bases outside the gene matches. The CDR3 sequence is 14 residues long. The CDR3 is CASSDGTGDGGYTF. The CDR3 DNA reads TGTGCCAGCAGCGATGGGACAGGGGACGGTGGCTACACCTTC.

The CDR3, as DNA: TGCAGCGTTGTCCTGGGGGACGGCGGGAGCTCCTACAATGAGCAGTTCTTC. Protein product: CSVVLGDGGSSYNEQFF. This rearrangement joins TRBV29-1 to TRBJ2-1; TRBD2 matches 7 bases. J gave up 0 bases and V 4 bases, and 12 bases lay outside the gene matches. There are 17 residues in the CDR3. Germline V CDR1 and CDR2: SQVTM, ANQGSEA.

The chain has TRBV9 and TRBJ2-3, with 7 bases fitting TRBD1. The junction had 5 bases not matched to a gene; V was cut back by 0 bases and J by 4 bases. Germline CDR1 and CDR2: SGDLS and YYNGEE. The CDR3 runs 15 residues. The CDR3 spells CASSVGDSRADTQYF. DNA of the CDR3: TGTGCCAGCAGCGTAGGGGACAGCAGAGCAGATACGCAGTATTTT.

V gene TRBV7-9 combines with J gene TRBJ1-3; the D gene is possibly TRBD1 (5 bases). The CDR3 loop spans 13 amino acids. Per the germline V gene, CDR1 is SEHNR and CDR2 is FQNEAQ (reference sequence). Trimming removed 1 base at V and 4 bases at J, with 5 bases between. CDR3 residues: CASSLDRGNTIYF. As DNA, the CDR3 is TGTGCCAGCAGCTTAGACAGGGGAAACACCATATATTTT.

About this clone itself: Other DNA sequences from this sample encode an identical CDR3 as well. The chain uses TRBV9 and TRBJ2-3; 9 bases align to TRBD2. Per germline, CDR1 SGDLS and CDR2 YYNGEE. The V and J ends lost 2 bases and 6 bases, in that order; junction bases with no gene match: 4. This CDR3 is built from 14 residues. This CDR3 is CASSVAGGSDTQYF. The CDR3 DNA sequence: TGTGCCAGCAGCGTTGCGGGAGGGTCGGATACGCAGTATTTT.

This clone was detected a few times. CDR3 protein: CASSELTGGINQPQHF. The CDR3 DNA is TGTGCCAGCAGTGAATTGACAGGGGGGATCAATCAGCCCCAGCATTTT. This chain joins TRBV2 and TRBJ1-5, with TRBD1 matching over 9 bases. J lost 3 bases, V lost 2 bases, and 5 bases had no gene match. The CDR3 consists of 16 residues. CDR1 is SNHLY, CDR2 FYNNEI, per germline.

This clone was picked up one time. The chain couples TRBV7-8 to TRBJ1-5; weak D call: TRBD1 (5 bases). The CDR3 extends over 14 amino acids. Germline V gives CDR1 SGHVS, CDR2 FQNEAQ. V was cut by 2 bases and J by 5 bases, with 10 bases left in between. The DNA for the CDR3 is TGTGCCAGCAGCTTATTAGGGGATCATCAGCCCCAGCATTTT. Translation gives CASSLLGDHQPQHF. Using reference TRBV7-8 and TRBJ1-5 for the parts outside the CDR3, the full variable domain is GAGVSQSPRYKVAKRGQDVALRCDPISGHVSLFWYQQALGQGPEFLTYFQNEAQLDKSGLPSDRFFAERPEGSVSTLKIQRTQQEDSAVYLCASSLLGDHQPQHFGDGTRLSIL.

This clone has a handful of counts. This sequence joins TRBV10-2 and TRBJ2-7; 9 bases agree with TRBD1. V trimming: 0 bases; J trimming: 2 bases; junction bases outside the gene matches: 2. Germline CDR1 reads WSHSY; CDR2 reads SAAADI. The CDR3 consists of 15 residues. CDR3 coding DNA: TGCGCCAGCAGTGAGTCGGACAGGGGCCCCTACGAGCAGTACTTC. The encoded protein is CASSESDRGPYEQYF.